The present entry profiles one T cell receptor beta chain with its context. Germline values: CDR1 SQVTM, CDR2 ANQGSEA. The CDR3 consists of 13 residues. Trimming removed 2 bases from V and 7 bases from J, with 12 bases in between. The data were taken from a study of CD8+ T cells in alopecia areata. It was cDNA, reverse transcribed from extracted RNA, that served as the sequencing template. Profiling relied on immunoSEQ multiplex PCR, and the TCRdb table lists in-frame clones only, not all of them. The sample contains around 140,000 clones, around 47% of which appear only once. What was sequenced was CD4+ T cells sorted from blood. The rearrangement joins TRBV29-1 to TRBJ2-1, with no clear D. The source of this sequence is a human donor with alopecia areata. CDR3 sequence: CSVELQTRNEQFF. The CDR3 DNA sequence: TGCAGCGTTGAACTTCAGACTCGAAATGAGCAGTTCTTC.